A selection of T cell receptor beta chains follows, all from one sample in a study of radiation and T cells in renal cell carcinoma. The protocol was immunoSEQ multiplex PCR, while the TCRdb copy is restricted to in-frame clones and leaves out a portion. The sample has around 17,000 clones; approximately 56% are singletons. This specimen consisted of tumor tissue, obtained from a patient whose treatment was nephrectomy without radiotherapy. Receptors originate from a man aged 40-50 years with renal cell carcinoma. The CDR3 runs from the conserved cysteine through the conserved F or W. D genes are given only for firm matches. Clone size is shown for a subset of rows, as once, few, many or a class of expanded clone.

size: -; V: TRBV5-1; D: TRBD2; J: TRBJ2-7; length: 16; DNA: TGCGCCAGCAGCTTTCAGTTAGCGGGGGGGCCGTACGAGCAGTACTTC; CDR3: CASSFQLAGGPYEQYF
size: -; V: TRBV19; D: -; J: TRBJ2-7; length: 15; DNA: TGTGCCAGTAGTATCAGTAGAGGGGGCTCCTACGAGCAGTACTTC; CDR3: CASSISRGGSYEQYF
size: few; V: TRBV27; D: TRBD1; J: TRBJ1-1; length: 15; DNA: TGTGCCAGCAGTCCCTGGACAGGGGTGAACACTGAAGCTTTCTTT; CDR3: CASSPWTGVNTEAFF
size: -; V: TRBV11-2; D: -; J: TRBJ1-4; length: 16; DNA: TGTGCCAGCAGCTTAGTTCCGGGACTCTCTGTCGAAAAACTGTTTTTT; CDR3: CASSLVPGLSVEKLFF
size: few; V: TRBV18; D: -; J: TRBJ2-1; length: 12; DNA: TGTGCCAGCTCCCTCACAGGGAACGAGCAGTTCTTC; CDR3: CASSLTGNEQFF
size: -; V: TRBV10-3; D: -; J: TRBJ1-2; length: 12; DNA: TGTGCCCCTCTTGGGGCGGGGAATGGCTACACCTTC; CDR3: CAPLGAGNGYTF
size: -; V: TRBV6-5; D: -; J: TRBJ1-2; length: 13; DNA: TGTGCCAGCAGTTCGGCGGGTTTCTATGGCTACACCTTC; CDR3: CASSSAGFYGYTF
size: -; V: TRBV11-2; D: -; J: TRBJ1-5; length: 15; DNA: TGTGCCAGCAGCTTAGGTGCGGGGGGCAGGCAGCCCCAGCATTTT; CDR3: CASSLGAGGRQPQHF
size: few; V: TRBV5-4; D: -; J: TRBJ1-6; length: 14; DNA: TGTGCCAGCAGCCAGAATCAGGACGGTCTGTACCTCCACTTT; CDR3: CASSQNQDGLYLHF
size: -; V: TRBV6-1; D: -; J: TRBJ1-2; length: 11; DNA: TGTGCCAGCACGCAGGGCTATGGCTACACCTTC; CDR3: CASTQGYGYTF
size: -; V: TRBV5-1; D: -; J: TRBJ1-4; length: 14; DNA: TGCGCCAGCAGCTTGGGGTCTACTAATGAAAAACTGTTTTTT; CDR3: CASSLGSTNEKLFF
size: -; V: TRBV19; D: -; J: TRBJ1-2; length: 14; DNA: TGTGCCAGTAGCCGAGAGACAGGTCTCTATGGCTACACCTTC; CDR3: CASSRETGLYGYTF
size: -; V: TRBV6-5; D: -; J: TRBJ1-2; length: 13; DNA: TGTGCCAGCAGTTACCTAGGGGACTATGGCTACACCTTC; CDR3: CASSYLGDYGYTF
size: -; V: TRBV7-8; D: -; J: TRBJ2-1; length: 15; DNA: TGTGCCAGCAGCCCCGTGAGGGGGGCCAACAATGAGCAGTTCTTC; CDR3: CASSPVRGANNEQFF
size: -; V: TRBV7-8; D: TRBD2; J: TRBJ2-5; length: 17; DNA: TGTGCCAGCAGCCCCGGGACTAGCGGGGTTAACGTAGAGACCCAGTACTTC; CDR3: CASSPGTSGVNVETQYF
size: few; V: TRBV10-2; D: -; J: TRBJ1-5; length: 14; DNA: TGCGCCAGCAGTGGGGGGAATAGGGGTCAGCCCCAGCATTTT; CDR3: CASSGGNRGQPQHF
size: -; V: TRBV19; D: -; J: TRBJ2-3; length: 14; DNA: TGTGCCAGTATGGGGGGTCGTGAGGCAGATACGCAGTATTTT; CDR3: CASMGGREADTQYF
size: few; V: TRBV4-2; D: TRBD1; J: TRBJ1-2; length: 15; DNA: TGTGCCAGCAGCTCCGTGACAGGGCTTAACTATGGCTACACCTTC; CDR3: CASSSVTGLNYGYTF
size: few; V: TRBV28; D: -; J: TRBJ1-1; length: 15; DNA: TGTGCCAGCAGTCCTGGCGGGGGTATGAACACTGAAGCTTTCTTT; CDR3: CASSPGGGMNTEAFF
size: once; V: TRBV5-4; D: TRBD2; J: TRBJ2-1; length: 16; DNA: TGTGCCAGCAGCTACCTAGCGGGGGGGCCTGAGTATGAGCAGTTCTTC; CDR3: CASSYLAGGPEYEQFF
size: -; V: TRBV7-8; D: -; J: TRBJ1-6; length: 12; DNA: TGTGCCAGCAGCTTGGACAATTCACCCCTCCACTTT; CDR3: CASSLDNSPLHF
size: -; V: TRBV28; D: TRBD2; J: TRBJ2-3; length: 21; DNA: TGTGCCAGCAGTCCAACTGTCGGGACTAGCGGGGGGGAAGATAGCACAGATACGCAGTATTTT; CDR3: CASSPTVGTSGGEDSTDTQYF
size: once; V: TRBV10-2; D: -; J: TRBJ1-2; length: 14; DNA: TGCGCCAGCAGTGATCTGGTTGAGTTTGAGGGCTACACCTTC; CDR3: CASSDLVEFEGYTF
size: -; V: TRBV5-5; D: -; J: TRBJ1-5; length: 15; DNA: TGTGCCAGCAGCTTGGATGCAGGGCGCAATCAGCCCCAGCATTTT; CDR3: CASSLDAGRNQPQHF
size: once; V: TRBV5-8; D: TRBD2; J: TRBJ2-7; length: 16; DNA: TGTGCCAGCAGCTTAGATAGCGGGGGGGCGCGATACGAGCAGTACTTC; CDR3: CASSLDSGGARYEQYF
size: -; V: TRBV4-1; D: -; J: TRBJ1-2; length: 13; DNA: TGCGCCAGCAGCCCCGCGGTGGGGGGCGGCTACACCTTC; CDR3: CASSPAVGGGYTF
size: once; V: TRBV6-1; D: -; J: TRBJ2-7; length: 17; DNA: TGTGCCATCAGTGAGCCTTCTAAGGGGCTTAGCTCCTACGAGCAGTACTTC; CDR3: CAISEPSKGLSSYEQYF
size: -; V: TRBV6-1; D: TRBD1; J: TRBJ2-4; length: 14; DNA: TGTGCCACCGTAGATAGGGGGCCCAAAAACATTCAGTACTTC; CDR3: CATVDRGPKNIQYF
size: -; V: TRBV28; D: -; J: TRBJ1-2; length: 13; DNA: TGTGCCAGCAGTCCGCCGTATAACTATGGCTACACCTTC; CDR3: CASSPPYNYGYTF
size: -; V: TRBV5-6; D: -; J: TRBJ1-1; length: 12; DNA: TGTGCCAGCGGCTGGGGTGCGACTGAAGCTTTCTTT; CDR3: CASGWGATEAFF
size: -; V: TRBV30; D: TRBD1; J: TRBJ1-6; length: 17; DNA: TGTGCCTGGAGTTATGCGACAGGGGGAAGCCAGTCGTCACCCCTCCACTTT; CDR3: CAWSYATGGSQSSPLHF
size: once; V: TRBV27; D: -; J: TRBJ1-1; length: 14; DNA: TGTGCCAGCAGTTTATCCGAGGGGATCACTGAAGCTTTCTTT; CDR3: CASSLSEGITEAFF
size: medium-sized; V: TRBV19; D: -; J: TRBJ1-5; length: 15; DNA: TGTGCCAGTAGTATAGAGGGTCATAGCAATCAGCCCCAGCATTTT; CDR3: CASSIEGHSNQPQHF
size: few; V: TRBV5-5; D: -; J: TRBJ2-1; length: 11; DNA: TGTGCCAGTCCCTTGGGGGAGGAGCAGTTCTTC; CDR3: CASPLGEEQFF
size: medium-sized; V: TRBV28; D: -; J: TRBJ1-2; length: 14; DNA: TGTGCCAGCAGTCGAATACAGATTAACTATGGCTACACCTTC; CDR3: CASSRIQINYGYTF
size: -; V: TRBV13; D: TRBD2; J: TRBJ2-2; length: 16; DNA: TGTGCCAGCAGCTTAATAAGCGGGGGGAACACCGGGGAGCTGTTTTTT; CDR3: CASSLISGGNTGELFF
size: -; V: TRBV5-1; D: -; J: TRBJ1-6; length: 15; DNA: TGCGCCAGCAGCCCCGACCTTGGGGATGGTTCACCCCTCCACTTT; CDR3: CASSPDLGDGSPLHF
size: -; V: TRBV11-2; D: -; J: TRBJ1-4; length: 15; DNA: TGTGCCAGCAGCTCCATCGCACTGAGCGATGAAAAACTGTTTTTT; CDR3: CASSSIALSDEKLFF
size: -; V: TRBV23-1; D: TRBD1; J: TRBJ1-1; length: 17; DNA: TGCGCCAGCAGGACTACCGTGACCGGGACAGGGGACACTGAAGCTTTCTTT; CDR3: CASRTTVTGTGDTEAFF
size: few; V: TRBV18; D: TRBD1; J: TRBJ2-7; length: 16; DNA: TGTGCCAGCTCACCAGCGAGGGGACAGGGTACCTACGAGCAGTACTTC; CDR3: CASSPARGQGTYEQYF
size: -; V: TRBV7-6; D: -; J: TRBJ2-7; length: 11; DNA: TGTGCCAGCACGAGCTCCTACGAGCAGTACTTC; CDR3: CASTSSYEQYF
size: -; V: TRBV15; D: TRBD2; J: TRBJ2-1; length: 15; DNA: TGTGCCACCAGCAGAGGTCTAGCGGGGGGTACTGAGCAGTTCTTC; CDR3: CATSRGLAGGTEQFF
size: medium-sized; V: TRBV5-6; D: TRBD2; J: TRBJ2-1; length: 17; DNA: TGTGCCAGCAGCTTGGGCGGGGGGATAAGCTCCTACAATGAGCAGTTCTTC; CDR3: CASSLGGGISSYNEQFF
size: -; V: TRBV30; D: TRBD1; J: TRBJ2-7; length: 15; DNA: TGTGCCTGGAGTGTACATCGGACAGGGGAAGGAGAGCAGTACTTC; CDR3: CAWSVHRTGEGEQYF
size: few; V: TRBV9; D: -; J: TRBJ2-5; length: 16; DNA: TGTGCCAGCAGCGCCTCTTCAGGGAACGGAGCGGAGACCCAGTACTTC; CDR3: CASSASSGNGAETQYF
size: -; V: TRBV5-4; D: -; J: TRBJ1-2; length: 16; DNA: TGCGCCAGCAGCCAAGCCCATATTCCGGGAGAAGGTGGCTACACCTTC; CDR3: CASSQAHIPGEGGYTF
size: few; V: TRBV11-2; D: -; J: TRBJ1-1; length: 11; DNA: TGTGCCAGCAGTAAGCGGGACATAACTTTCTTT; CDR3: CASSKRDITFF
size: -; V: TRBV29-1; D: -; J: TRBJ2-5; length: 14; DNA: TGCAGCGTTACCGGGACGTATTATAGGGAGACCCAGTACTTC; CDR3: CSVTGTYYRETQYF
size: -; V: TRBV7-9; D: -; J: TRBJ2-1; length: 13; DNA: TGTGCCAGCAGCTTCAGTGGGTACAATGAGCAGTTCTTC; CDR3: CASSFSGYNEQFF
size: -; V: TRBV9; D: -; J: TRBJ2-2; length: 11; DNA: TGTGCCAGCAGCGTAGGCGGGGAGCTGTTTTTT; CDR3: CASSVGGELFF
size: -; V: TRBV5-1; D: -; J: TRBJ1-5; length: 15; DNA: TGCGCCAGCAGCTTGGATCCCGGGACAAATCAGCCCCAGCATTTT; CDR3: CASSLDPGTNQPQHF
size: -; V: TRBV18; D: -; J: TRBJ2-3; length: 15; DNA: TGTGCCAGCTCACCAACGGACAGCCAAACAGATACGCAGTATTTT; CDR3: CASSPTDSQTDTQYF